This T cell receptor (beta chain) originates from a study of shared clonotypes between healthy human individuals. The CDR3 loop spans 13 amino acids. Germline V gene sequence: CDR1 MDHEN, CDR2 SYDVKM. V lost 5 bases to trimming and J lost 2 bases, with 10 bases between them. As concerns this clone: Its cognate antigen is unknown.

A deep-level run was used for the assay. Measured with immunoSEQ multiplex PCR; TCRdb has only the in-frame clones, and not every one. Of approximately 590,000 clones listed, just under 97% were seen once; the top ten hold 0.095% to 0.12%. General observations from the study: Larger richness was generally estimated for naive than memory subsets.

Naive CD8 populations comprised CD45RO-negative cells positively selected for CCR7, excluding terminally differentiated effector memory CD45RA+ cells. The study enrolled healthy HIV-negative adults without recent acute infections or vaccinations as donors. The sequence was collected from a woman in her 30s in good health. This chain connects TRBV28 to TRBJ2-7; D ambiguous. Sequenced sample: naive CD8+ T cells sorted from blood. CDR3 DNA: TGTGCCAGCAGTAGTTACGCGGCCTACGAGCAGTACTTC. As protein: CASSSYAAYEQYF.